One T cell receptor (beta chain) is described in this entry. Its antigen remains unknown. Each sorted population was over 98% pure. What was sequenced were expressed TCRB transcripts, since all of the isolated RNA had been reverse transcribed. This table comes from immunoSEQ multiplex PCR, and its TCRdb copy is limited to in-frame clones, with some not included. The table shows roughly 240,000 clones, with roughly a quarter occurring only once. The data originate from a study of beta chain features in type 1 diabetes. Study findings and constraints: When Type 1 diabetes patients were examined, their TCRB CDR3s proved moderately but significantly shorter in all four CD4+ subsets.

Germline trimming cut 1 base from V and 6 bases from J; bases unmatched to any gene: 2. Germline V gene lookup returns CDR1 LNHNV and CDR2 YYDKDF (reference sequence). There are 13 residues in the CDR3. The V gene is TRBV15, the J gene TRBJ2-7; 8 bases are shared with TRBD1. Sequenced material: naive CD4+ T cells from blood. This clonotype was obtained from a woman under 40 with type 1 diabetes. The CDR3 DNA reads TGTGCCACCAGCAGAGGAGACAGGGGCGAGCAGTACTTC. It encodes CATSRGDRGEQYF.